This T cell receptor (beta chain) appears in the sequencing data of a study of response to subunit inactivated influenza vaccine. This clonotype occurred many times. TCRdb re-analysed the RT-PCR reads in MiXCR, keeping a single row per CDR3 protein. Here the sample spans approximately 480,000 distinct CDR3 sequences, 9.5% to 13% being singletons. Trimming removed 2 bases from V and 0 bases from J, with 11 bases in between. Germline loops: CDR1 LGHNA, CDR2 YNFKEQ. The CDR3 is 16 residues long. Sample: PBMCs from blood, taken roughly 47 days after vaccination. This receptor was identified in a man aged 45-65 years who received an inactivated influenza vaccine. The V call is TRBV4-2, the J call TRBJ2-1; D call uncertain. The CDR3 region is CASSQQTGSSYNEQFF. The CDR3 nucleotides read TGTGCCAGCAGCCAACAAACGGGTAGCTCCTACAATGAGCAGTTCTTC.